This TCR beta chain was recovered during a study of cytomegalovirus exposure and HLA in healthy donors. About the research overall: Earlier work reported 90 million to 120 million unique TCR beta sequences from some 170 million T cells.

The CDR3 length is 19 residues. Per germline, CDR1 ENHRY and CDR2 SYGVKD. Losses at the gene ends were 0 bases for V and 11 bases for J; bases not matched to a gene: 21. It was with 60 Vbeta and 13 Jbeta primers that the PCR ran. Clones were read by immunoSEQ multiplex PCR, and TCRdb kept only the in-frame ones, dropping some. The data contain some 150,000 clones, around 69% of them seen just once; the ten biggest clones take up about 2.7%. The gene calls are TRBV10-3 and TRBJ1-4; 7 positions match TRBD1. The clonotype was recovered from a woman in her twenties or thirties in good health and CMV-seronegative. Sample: PBMCs. For the CDR3, the DNA is TGTGCCATCAGTGAGTCAGGGATTCGGACAGGCCTAACAAGTGGGAAACTGTTTTTT. This translates into CAISESGIRTGLTSGKLFF.